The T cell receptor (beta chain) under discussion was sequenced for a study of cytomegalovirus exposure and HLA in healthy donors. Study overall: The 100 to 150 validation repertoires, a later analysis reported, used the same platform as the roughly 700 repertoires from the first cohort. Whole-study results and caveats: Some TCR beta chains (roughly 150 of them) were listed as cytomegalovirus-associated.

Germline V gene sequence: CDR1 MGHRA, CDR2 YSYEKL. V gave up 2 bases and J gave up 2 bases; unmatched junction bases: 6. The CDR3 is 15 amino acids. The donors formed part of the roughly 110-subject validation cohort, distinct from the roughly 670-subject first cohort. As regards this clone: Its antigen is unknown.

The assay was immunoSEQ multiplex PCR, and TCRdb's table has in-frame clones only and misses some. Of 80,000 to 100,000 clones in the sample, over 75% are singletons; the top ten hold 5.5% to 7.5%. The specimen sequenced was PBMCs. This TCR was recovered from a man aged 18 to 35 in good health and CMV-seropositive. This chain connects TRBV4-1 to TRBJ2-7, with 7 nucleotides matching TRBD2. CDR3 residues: CASSQPSSGTYEQYF. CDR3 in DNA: TGCGCCAGCAGCCAACCCTCTAGCGGTACCTACGAGCAGTACTTC.